This paragraph reports one TCR beta chain. Enrolment of Seattle patients took place during active infection, and they were followed longitudinally. These data come from a study of blood T cell repertoires in COVID-19. V dropped 5 bases and J dropped 5 bases, with 12 bases sitting between them. Germline values: CDR1 SEHNR, CDR2 FQNEAQ (reference sequence). CDR3 length: 14 residues. In the original processing: Amplification from reference gene primers served as the basis for estimated nucleated cell counts. TCRdb keeps only in-frame clones here, not all; method: immunoSEQ multiplex PCR. Clone size and V and J calls were adopted from that table, with D and trimming inferred from the DNA. In the table there are about 220,000 clones, 75% to 85% of which are singletons.

The chain couples TRBV7-9 to TRBJ2-2, with D possibly matching TRBD2 (7 bases). The specimen was peripheral blood. This receptor was taken from a woman aged 70-85 years with COVID-19, enrolled during active disease. CDR3 sequence reads: CASSPEGGTGELFF. The CDR3 DNA follows: TGTGCCAGCAGCCCAGAGGGGGGGACCGGGGAGCTGTTTTTT.